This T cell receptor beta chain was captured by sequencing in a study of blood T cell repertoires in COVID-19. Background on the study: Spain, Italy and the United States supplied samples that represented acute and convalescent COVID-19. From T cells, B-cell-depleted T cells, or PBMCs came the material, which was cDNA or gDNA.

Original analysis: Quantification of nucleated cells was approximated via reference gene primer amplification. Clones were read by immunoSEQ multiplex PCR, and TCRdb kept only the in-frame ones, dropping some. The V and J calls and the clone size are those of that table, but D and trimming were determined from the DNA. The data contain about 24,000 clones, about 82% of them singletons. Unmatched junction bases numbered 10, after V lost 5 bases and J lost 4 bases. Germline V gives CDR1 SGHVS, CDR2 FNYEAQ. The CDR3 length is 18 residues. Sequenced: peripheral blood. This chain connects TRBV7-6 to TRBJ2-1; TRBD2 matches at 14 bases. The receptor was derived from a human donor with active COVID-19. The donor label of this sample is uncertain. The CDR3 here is CASSQTSGGAYRYNEQFF. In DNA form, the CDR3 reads TGTGCCAGCAGCCAGACTAGCGGGGGGGCCTATAGGTACAATGAGCAGTTCTTC. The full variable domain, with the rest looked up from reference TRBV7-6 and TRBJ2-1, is GAGVSQSPRYKVTKRGQDVALRCDPISGHVSLYWYRQALGQGPEFLTYFNYEAQQDKSGLPNDRFSAERPEGSISTLTIQRTEQRDSAMYRCASSQTSGGAYRYNEQFFGPGTRLTVL.